Listed below are T cell receptor beta chains from one sample, sequenced in a study of blood T cell repertoires in COVID-19. Profiled with immunoSEQ multiplex PCR; TCRdb holds only in-frame clones, not every one. The table shows under 200,000 clones, with more than 85% occurring only once. Sequenced material: peripheral blood. The receptors derive from a man in his 60s with COVID-19, enrolled during active disease. Both conserved end residues are part of each CDR3. D genes are given only for firm matches.

j_call,v_call,d_call,cdr3_length,cdr3_aa
TRBJ1-3,TRBV19,.,15,CASSSSGVSGNTIYF
TRBJ2-7,TRBV29-1,TRBD2,19,CSALGASGRLSSLKREQYF
TRBJ1-3,TRBV7-2,.,16,CASSLARARSGNTIYF
TRBJ2-5,TRBV19,TRBD1,15,CASSRTGDGQETQYF
TRBJ2-7,TRBV27,.,13,CASNTRGGNEQYF
TRBJ1-1,TRBV18,.,12,CASSPQDREAFF
TRBJ2-7,TRBV28,TRBD1,15,CASRGDRGGVYEQYF
TRBJ1-5,TRBV7-2,TRBD1,14,CASSQQGANQPQHF
TRBJ2-3,TRBV9,.,15,CASSVGGERTDTQYF
TRBJ1-1,TRBV4-3,.,14,CASSQDWANTEAFF
TRBJ2-1,TRBV15,.,17,CATSRYSGRNSYNEQFF
TRBJ1-2,TRBV7-6,.,15,CASSLGGRGFSGYTF
TRBJ1-1,TRBV19,.,14,CASSISGVNTEAFF
TRBJ2-2,TRBV6-6,.,15,CATISRGGNTGELFF
TRBJ1-2,TRBV18,.,16,CASSPLRGDRDYGYTF
TRBJ1-3,TRBV7-3,.,14,CASSFDRSGNTIYF
TRBJ1-1,TRBV7-9,TRBD1,15,CASSRATGRNTEAFF
TRBJ2-7,TRBV10-3,TRBD1,15,CAISETGQYSYEQYF
TRBJ2-1,TRBV28,TRBD1,16,CASNTLGQGAGNEQFF
TRBJ1-3,TRBV13,.,14,CASSIRDTRNTIYF
TRBJ1-5,TRBV6-2/TRBV6-3,.,14,CASSYQSRGQPQHF
TRBJ2-1,TRBV7-2,.,15,CASSLARGPYNEQFF
TRBJ1-5,TRBV4-3,TRBD1,16,CASSQNRGIGNQPQHF
TRBJ1-1,TRBV9,.,15,CASSLQGYINTEAFF
TRBJ1-2,TRBV19,TRBD1,15,CASTNSGTGSYGYTF
TRBJ1-2,TRBV30,.,13,CAWRTGQSYGYTF
TRBJ1-1,TRBV28,.,14,CASTPVGRGDEAFF
TRBJ2-7,TRBV27,TRBD2,15,CASSFGTSGANEQYF
TRBJ2-7,TRBV19,TRBD1,14,CASNVRQGAYEQYF
TRBJ2-7,TRBV5-1,TRBD2,13,CASSPGLGYEQYF
TRBJ2-1,TRBV19,.,16,CASSPHHSGTYNEQFF
TRBJ1-1,TRBV5-4,TRBD1,18,CASSSPTGARGVNTEAFF
TRBJ2-3,TRBV9,.,17,CASSARRRGTHTDTQYF
TRBJ1-6,TRBV6-6,TRBD1,18,CASSRSGQGNSYNSPLHF
TRBJ2-1,TRBV5-6,.,16,CASSLAVAESYNEQFF
TRBJ2-6,TRBV19,TRBD1,15,CASTTQGAGANVLTF
TRBJ2-3,TRBV11-2,TRBD2,16,CASSLEGGGTRDTQYF
TRBJ1-4,TRBV18,.,14,CASSPGAVNEKLFF
TRBJ2-7,TRBV29-1,.,12,CSVRTASYEQYF
TRBJ2-3,TRBV7-8,.,15,CASSLVGLAADTQYF
TRBJ1-5,TRBV7-9,.,16,CASSLGSGLSNQPQHF
TRBJ2-2,TRBV5-4,TRBD2,17,CASSPGTSGRVTGELFF
TRBJ2-1,TRBV21-1,.,15,CASGRPNTPYNEQFF
TRBJ2-1,TRBV2,TRBD2,15,CASSGLAGAYNEQFF
TRBJ2-7,TRBV5-1,TRBD1,14,CASSLTGGDDEQYF
TRBJ1-2,TRBV21-1,.,14,CASSARDRDPNYTF
TRBJ1-5,TRBV3-1/TRBV3-2,.,13,CASSQQVSQPQHF
TRBJ2-7,TRBV7-9,.,12,CASSIQGYEQYF
TRBJ2-7,TRBV21-1,.,13,CARASGSSYEQYF
TRBJ1-1,TRBV11-2,TRBD1,12,CASSYGQGEAFF
TRBJ2-5,TRBV7-9,TRBD1,15,CASSLRTGGAETQYF
TRBJ1-2,TRBV5-1,TRBD1,15,CASRPPPTGNYGYTF